This T cell receptor (beta chain) appears in the sequencing data of a study of T cell responses to AZD1222 COVID-19 vaccine. This CDR3 has 14 residues. CDR1 SGHDT and CDR2 YYEEEE come from the germline V gene. Trimming shortened V by 3 bases and J by 4 bases, and 14 bases separated the two germline ends. Study-level points and caveats: Clonal diversity was possibly underestimated, and white British individuals and females predominated among donors.

Remarks on this clone: Its antigen is not known.

Generated by immunoSEQ multiplex PCR, the TCRdb table keeps only in-frame clones and is missing some. This table holds more than 70,000 clones, approximately 81% found once. The source material was peripheral blood, sampled on day 0 of AZD1222 vaccination. This sequence joins TRBV5-6 and TRBJ2-7, with TRBD1 as a possible D gene (6 bases). The TCR originated in an adult in good health. Written as DNA, the CDR3 is TGTGCCAGCAGCTATTTCGCAGGGGTTTACGAGCAGTACTTC. It is translated as CASSYFAGVYEQYF.